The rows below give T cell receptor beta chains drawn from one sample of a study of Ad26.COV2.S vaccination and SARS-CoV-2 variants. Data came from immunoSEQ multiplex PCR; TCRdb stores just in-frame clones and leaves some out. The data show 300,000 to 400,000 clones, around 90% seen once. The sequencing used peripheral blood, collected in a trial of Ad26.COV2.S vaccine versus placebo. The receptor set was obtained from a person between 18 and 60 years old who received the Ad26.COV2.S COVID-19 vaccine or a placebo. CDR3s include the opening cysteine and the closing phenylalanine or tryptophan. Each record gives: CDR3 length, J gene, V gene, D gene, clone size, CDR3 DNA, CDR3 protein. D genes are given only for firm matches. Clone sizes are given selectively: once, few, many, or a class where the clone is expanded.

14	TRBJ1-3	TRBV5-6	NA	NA	TGTGCCAGCAGCTTTGGAGTCAGTGGTGGCACCATATATTTT	CASSFGVSGGTIYF
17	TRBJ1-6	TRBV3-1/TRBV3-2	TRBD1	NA	TGTGCCAGCAGCCAAGCGGGACAGGGCCTTTTTAATTCACCCCTCCACTTT	CASSQAGQGLFNSPLHF
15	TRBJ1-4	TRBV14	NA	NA	TGTGCCAGCAGCCAAGTCCGGGGAGCTAATGAAAAACTGTTTTTT	CASSQVRGANEKLFF
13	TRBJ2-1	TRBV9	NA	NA	TGTGCCAGCAGCGTAGCCTCGTGGGGTGAGCAGTTCTTC	CASSVASWGEQFF
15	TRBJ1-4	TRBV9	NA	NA	TGTGCCAGCAGCGTAGCGGACACATGGGATGAAAAACTGTTTTTT	CASSVADTWDEKLFF
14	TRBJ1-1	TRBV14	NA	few	TGTGCCAGCAGCCCCTACTTACGGAGCACTGAAGCTTTCTTT	CASSPYLRSTEAFF
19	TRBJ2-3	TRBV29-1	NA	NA	TGCAGCGTTGATGGTCTCGCTAGCAGGGAGATTTTCGGCACAGATACGCAGTATTTT	CSVDGLASREIFGTDTQYF
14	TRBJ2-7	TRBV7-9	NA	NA	TGTGCCAGCAGCTTACCGGCTGACTCCTACGAGCAGTACTTC	CASSLPADSYEQYF
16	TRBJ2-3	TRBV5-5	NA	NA	TGTGCCAGCAGCTACGACAGAACCCCACTCACAGATACGCAGTATTTT	CASSYDRTPLTDTQYF
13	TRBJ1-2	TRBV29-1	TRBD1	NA	TGCAGCGTAGTCAACAGGGGGGACTATGGCTACACCTTC	CSVVNRGDYGYTF
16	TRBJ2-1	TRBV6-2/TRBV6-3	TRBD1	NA	TGTGCCAGCAGCTCTACCGGGACAGGGGGCTACAATGAGCAGTTCTTC	CASSSTGTGGYNEQFF
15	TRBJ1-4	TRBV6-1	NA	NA	TGTGCCAGCAGTGATTCAGGGGCCGTGGATGAAAAACTGTTTTTT	CASSDSGAVDEKLFF
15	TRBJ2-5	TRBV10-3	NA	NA	TGTGCCATCAGTGAGCAGCAGGGCCTTGGAGAGACCCAGTACTTC	CAISEQQGLGETQYF
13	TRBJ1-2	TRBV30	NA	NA	TGTGCCTGGAATCCGGGACTTAGCTATGGCTACACCTTC	CAWNPGLSYGYTF
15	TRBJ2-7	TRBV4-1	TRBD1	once	TGCGCCAGCAGCCTGGGGACAGCCAACTCCTACGAGCAGTACTTC	CASSLGTANSYEQYF
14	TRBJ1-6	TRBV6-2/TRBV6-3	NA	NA	TGTGCCAGCAGCAAGGACGGACGAAATTCACCCCTCCACTTT	CASSKDGRNSPLHF
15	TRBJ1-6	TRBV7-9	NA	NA	TGTGCCAGCAGCTTCACCTTGTCCTATAATTCACCCCTCCACTTT	CASSFTLSYNSPLHF
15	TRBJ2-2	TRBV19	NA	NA	TGTGCCAGTAGTATCTATAGGGGGAGCACCGGGGAGCTGTTTTTT	CASSIYRGSTGELFF
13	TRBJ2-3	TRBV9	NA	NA	TGTGCCAGCAGCGTAGTCGGCACAGATACGCAGTATTTT	CASSVVGTDTQYF
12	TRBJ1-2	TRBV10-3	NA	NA	TGTGCCATCAGCAACAGTAACTATGGCTACACCTTC	CAISNSNYGYTF
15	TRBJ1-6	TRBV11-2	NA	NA	TGTGCCAGCAGCTTAGGCCAGCGAGGGAATTCACCCCTCCACTTT	CASSLGQRGNSPLHF
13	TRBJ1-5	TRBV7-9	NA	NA	TGTGCCAGCAGCTTAGCGGGGGGGGAAGCCCAGCATTTT	CASSLAGGEAQHF
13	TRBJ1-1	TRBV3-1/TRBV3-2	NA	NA	TGTGCCAGCAGCCCCTCTGCTGGAACTGAAGCTTTCTTT	CASSPSAGTEAFF
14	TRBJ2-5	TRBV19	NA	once	TGTGCCAGTAGTATAAGGAGGGACCAAGAGACCCAGTACTTC	CASSIRRDQETQYF
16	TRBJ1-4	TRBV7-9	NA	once	TGTGCCAGCAGCCCGCGAGAGGGGCGAGCTAATGAAAAACTGTTTTTT	CASSPREGRANEKLFF
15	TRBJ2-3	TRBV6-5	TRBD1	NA	TGTGCCACCAACCCCAGGGACAGTGCGCCAGATACGCAGTATTTT	CATNPRDSAPDTQYF
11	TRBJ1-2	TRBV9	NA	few	TGTGCCAGCAGCGTAAACTATGGCTACACCTTC	CASSVNYGYTF
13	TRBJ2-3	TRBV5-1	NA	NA	TGCGCCAGCAGGCCGGGGCAGGCAGATACGCAGTATTTT	CASRPGQADTQYF
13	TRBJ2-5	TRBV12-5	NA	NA	TGTGCTAGTGGTCCCGAGGTGGGAGAGACCCAGTACTTC	CASGPEVGETQYF
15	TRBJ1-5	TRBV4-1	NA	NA	TGCGCCAGCAGCCAAGCGAGACAGCCCAATCAGCCCCAGCATTTT	CASSQARQPNQPQHF
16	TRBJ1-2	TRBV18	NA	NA	TGTGCCAGCTCACCACAGCCGGGACAACTAAACTATGGCTACACCTTC	CASSPQPGQLNYGYTF
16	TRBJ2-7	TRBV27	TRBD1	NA	TGTGCCAGCAGTCTTAACTGGGACAGATTTTCCTACGAGCAGTACTTC	CASSLNWDRFSYEQYF
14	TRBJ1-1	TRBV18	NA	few	TGTGCCAGCTCCGTGAAGACAGTGAACACTGAAGCTTTCTTT	CASSVKTVNTEAFF
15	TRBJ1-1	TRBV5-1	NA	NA	TGCGCCAGCAGCTTAGGAGTAGGGGACAACACTGAAGCTTTCTTT	CASSLGVGDNTEAFF
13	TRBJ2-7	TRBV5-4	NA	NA	TGTGCCAGCAGCTTGCAGGGGTGGGGCGAGCAGTACTTC	CASSLQGWGEQYF
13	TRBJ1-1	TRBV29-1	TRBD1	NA	TGCAGCGTGGGGACAGGGGGCGTCACTGAAGCTTTCTTT	CSVGTGGVTEAFF
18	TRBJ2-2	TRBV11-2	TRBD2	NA	TGTGCCAGCAGCTTATGGAAAGTAGCGGGGGGGCTTGCCGGGGAGCTGTTTTTT	CASSLWKVAGGLAGELFF
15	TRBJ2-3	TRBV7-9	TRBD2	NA	TGTGCCAGCAGCCCTCGCGCGGGGGGCGGGGATACGCAGTATTTT	CASSPRAGGGDTQYF
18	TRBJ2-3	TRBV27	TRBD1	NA	TGTGCCAGCAGATCAGATTCTCCGGGACAGGGGTTTGTTGATACGCAGTATTTT	CASRSDSPGQGFVDTQYF
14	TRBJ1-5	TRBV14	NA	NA	TGTGCCAGCAGCCGCGGGCAAACCAATCAGCCCCAGCATTTT	CASSRGQTNQPQHF
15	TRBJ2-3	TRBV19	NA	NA	TGTGCCAGTCAGCTTACAGGCTTTCGAGCGGATACGCAGTATTTT	CASQLTGFRADTQYF
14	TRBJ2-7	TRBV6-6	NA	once	TGTGCCAGCATGGGTAACAGGGCTTCCTACGAGCAGTACTTC	CASMGNRASYEQYF
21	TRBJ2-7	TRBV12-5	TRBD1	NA	TGTGCTAGTGGTTTGGTCCACTCAACAGGGGCCCCCCTATTATCCTCCTACGAGCAGTACTTC	CASGLVHSTGAPLLSSYEQYF
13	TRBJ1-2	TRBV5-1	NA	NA	TGCGCCAGCAGCTTGGGGGACGGCTATGGCTACACCTTC	CASSLGDGYGYTF
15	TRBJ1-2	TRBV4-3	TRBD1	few	TGCGCCAGCAGCCAAGGGACAGGGGCATACTATGGCTACACCTTC	CASSQGTGAYYGYTF
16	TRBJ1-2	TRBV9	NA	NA	TGTGCCAGCAGCGTAGGGCAGGGGAGATTGAGTTCTGGCTACACCTTC	CASSVGQGRLSSGYTF
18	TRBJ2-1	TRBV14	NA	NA	TGTGCCAGCAGCCAAGATTGGACGATGCCTAGCTCCTACAATGAGCAGTTCTTC	CASSQDWTMPSSYNEQFF
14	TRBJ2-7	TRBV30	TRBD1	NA	TGTGCCTGGAGTGAAGGGACAGGGAACTACGAGCAGTACTTC	CAWSEGTGNYEQYF
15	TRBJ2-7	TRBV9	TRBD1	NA	TGTGCCAGCAGCCTTGGGACAGGGTACGCCTACGAGCAGTACTTC	CASSLGTGYAYEQYF
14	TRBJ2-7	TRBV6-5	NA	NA	TGTGCCAGCAGAGACAGGATCTATACCTACGAGCAGTACTTC	CASRDRIYTYEQYF
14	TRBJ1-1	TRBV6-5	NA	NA	TGTGCCAGCAGTTACAGGGGTTTTTACACTGAAGCTTTCTTT	CASSYRGFYTEAFF
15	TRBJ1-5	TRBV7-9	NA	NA	TGTGCCAGCAGCTCCAGGGAATTGAGCAATCAGCCCCAGCATTTT	CASSSRELSNQPQHF
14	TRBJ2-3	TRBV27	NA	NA	TGTGCCAGCAGTTTCCGGGGTCCCACAGATACGCAGTATTTT	CASSFRGPTDTQYF